Sequencing of this TCR beta chain was carried out in a study of T cells in Graves' hyperthyroidism and ophthalmopathy. As for the study in general: Blood was drawn when the patient was first diagnosed and still untreated.

Patients counted as stable if ophthalmopathy did not develop within 18 months. Uncontrolled infection, other autoimmune disease, pregnancy or lactation excluded patients. Template material for amplifying TCR beta CDR3 regions consisted of RNA transcripts. In the first-round RT-PCR of the TCR CDR3, the HTBI primer set was used. TCRdb analysed the multiplex PCR reads with MiXCR anew, one entry per CDR3 protein. The data show 450,000 to 650,000 distinct CDR3 sequences, less than 25% seen once. Many counts were recorded for this clonotype. The V gene's germline CDR1 is PRHDT and CDR2 FYEKMQ (reference sequence). The V and J ends lost 5 bases and 5 bases respectively, with 13 bases between them. The CDR3 spans 13 residues.

This receptor was obtained from a man aged 18 to 35 with Graves' hyperthyroidism. The chain carries TRBV13 and TRBJ2-7; weak D call: TRBD1 (5 bases). The sequenced material came from blood. As DNA, the CDR3 is TGTGCCAGCAGCCAAGGGGTCCCCAACGAGCAGTACTTC. This encodes CASSQGVPNEQYF. Full variable domain (rest looked up from reference TRBV13 and TRBJ2-7): AAGVIQSPRHLIKEKRETATLKCYPIPRHDTVYWYQQGPGQDPQFLISFYEKMQSDKGSIPDRFSAQQFSDYHSELNMSSLELGDSALYFCASSQGVPNEQYFGPGTRLTVT.